These 29 T cell receptor beta chains were all obtained from the same sample, sequenced in a study of cytomegalovirus exposure and HLA in healthy donors (dated 2017 in TCRdb). Library generation was performed with the immunoSEQ multiplex PCR assay. For the multiplex PCR, a mixture combining 60 forward primers for TCR Vbeta segments and 13 reverse primers for TCR Jbeta segments was used. TCRdb obtained this table from immuneACCESS and retained in-frame rearrangements with V and J assigned. These tables miss some clones; where compared with another copy, unresolved V genes account for less than half of the shortfall, and the remainder is unexplained. This sample comprises 120,000 or so clones, about four fifths of them detected only once. Roughly 3.7% of the sample is taken by the ten largest. The specimen sequenced was PBMCs. The receptors come from a woman between 35 and 50 years old in good health and CMV-seropositive.

The CDR3 DNA is TGTGCCAGCTCACCATTTGGGGCAGGGGTCTACGAGCAGTACTTC. Protein: CASSPFGAGVYEQYF. The chain couples TRBV18 to TRBJ2-7, with a possible D match to TRBD1 (6 bases). The CDR3 has 15 residues. Germline V CDR1 and CDR2: KGHSH, LQKENI. V was shortened by 2 bases and J by 3 bases, with 14 bases between the two germline ends.

The genes are TRBV6-8 and TRBJ2-5; TRBD2 matches at 9 bases. The J segment lost 5 bases and the V segment lost 2 bases, leaving 9 bases of the junction unmatched. The CDR3 spans 16 residues. In germline, CDR1 is MNHGY, CDR2 SAAAGT. The CDR3 coding sequence is TGTGCCAGCAGTTACCCATGTAGCGGGGGAATGGAGACCCAGTACTTC. Residues: CASSYPCSGGMETQYF.

The chain has TRBV9 and TRBJ2-7, with 7 positions matching TRBD1. The germline CDR1 and CDR2 sequences are SGDLS and YYNGEE. With 0 bases clipped from V and 7 bases from J, the junction kept 4 bases outside the gene matches. The CDR3 covers 13 residues. The CDR3 region is CASSVDPQGEQYF. DNA for the CDR3: TGTGCCAGCAGCGTAGACCCACAGGGGGAGCAGTACTTC.

The gene calls are TRBV6-1 and TRBJ1-6, with 9 bases that match TRBD1. The CDR3 runs 16 residues. V was pared by 0 bases and J by 7 bases, with 4 bases of the junction left unmatched. Germline values: CDR1 MNHNS, CDR2 SASEGT. The CDR3 region is CASSEAPGTGNSPLHF. CDR3 DNA sequence: TGTGCCAGCAGTGAAGCACCCGGGACAGGGAATTCACCCCTCCACTTT.

The chain links TRBV12-5 to TRBJ1-1, with no clear D. CDR3 size: 15 residues. The germline V and J ends were trimmed by 0 bases and 1 base, with 9 bases remaining between them. Per the germline V gene, CDR1 is LGHNT and CDR2 is FRNRAP. This CDR3 reads CASGLVPGSNTEAFF. CDR3 coding DNA: TGTGCTAGTGGTTTGGTACCCGGGTCGAACACTGAAGCTTTCTTT.

This clone was observed a handful of times. The chain joins TRBV5-1 to TRBJ1-2; D possibly corresponds to TRBD1 (6 bases). In germline, CDR1 is SGHRS, CDR2 YFSETQ. V gave up 3 bases and J gave up 6 bases, with 12 bases separating them. The CDR3 consists of 13 residues. The CDR3: CASSSTGFDGYTF. Written as DNA, the CDR3 is TGCGCCAGCAGCTCCACAGGGTTTGATGGCTACACCTTC.

Only a few counts were recorded for this clone. At one boundary the junction diverges from the germline segment, which might be a read error. The chain joins TRBV4-1 to TRBJ1-2, with TRBD1 matching over 7 bases. The CDR3 extends over 13 amino acids. Germline values: CDR1 MGHRA, CDR2 YSYEKL. CDR3 sequence reads: CASSQSPGDRTTF. CDR3 in DNA: TGCGCCAGCAGCCAGTCCCCTGGGGACAGAACAACTTTC.

V usage is TRBV10-1 and J usage is TRBJ2-3, with 12 bases matching TRBD2. V shed 3 bases, J shed 4 bases, and the junction held 2 bases outside the gene matches. CDR1 and CDR2 from the germline V gene are WNHNN and SYGVQD (reference sequence). CDR3 size: 15 residues. This chain's CDR3 is CASSDLAGGPDTQYF. The CDR3 DNA follows: TGCGCCAGCAGTGATCTAGCGGGAGGGCCAGATACGCAGTATTTT.

Written as DNA, the CDR3 is TGTGCCAGCAGCCCACCCGGACTAAACACCGGGGAGCTGTTTTTT. Protein: CASSPPGLNTGELFF. The V call is TRBV5-4, the J call TRBJ2-2, with D possibly being TRBD2 (6 bases). CDR1 and CDR2 from the germline V gene are SGHNT and YYREEE (reference sequence). The V end lost 4 bases, the J end lost 2 bases, and 12 bases lay between the germline ends. CDR3 length equals 15 residues.

This clone showed up just a few times. The CDR3 DNA sequence: TGTGCCAGCAGCTTGGCCTTTTTCTTATCTAGGACCTACGAGCAGTACTTC. Translated, it gives CASSLAFFLSRTYEQYF. V usage is TRBV5-6 and J usage is TRBJ2-7; D unclear. Germline V CDR1 and CDR2: SGHDT, YYEEEE. V dropped 0 bases and J dropped 2 bases, with 18 bases sitting between them. This CDR3 has 17 amino acids.

CDR3 amino acids: CAISESGRHYGYTF. CDR3 coding DNA: TGTGCCATCAGTGAGTCGGGGCGGCACTATGGCTACACCTTC. J is TRBJ1-2 and V is TRBV10-3; D might be TRBD1 (5 bases). Per germline, CDR1 ENHRY and CDR2 SYGVKD. The CDR3 is made up of 14 amino acids. The V and J ends lost 0 bases and 3 bases respectively, with 8 bases between them.

The gene calls are TRBV25-1 and TRBJ2-7; maybe TRBD1 (6 bases). CDR3 size: 12 residues. V lost 7 bases, J lost 3 bases, and 10 bases lay in between. Germline V CDR1 and CDR2: MGHDK, SYGVNS. This CDR3 reads CASTKGDYEQYF. CDR3 in DNA: TGTGCCAGCACTAAGGGGGACTACGAGCAGTACTTC.

This clone was picked up one time. This chain joins TRBV9 and TRBJ2-3, with no clear D. With 4 bases removed from V and 0 bases from J, the gap between germline ends came to 6 bases. The CDR3 is 13 amino acids. The germline gives CDR1 SGDLS, CDR2 YYNGEE. CDR3 sequence: CASSSISTDTQYF. The CDR3 bases are TGTGCCAGCAGCTCAATTAGCACAGATACGCAGTATTTT.

V is TRBV7-3 and J is TRBJ2-5; the D gene is possibly TRBD2 (6 bases). V lost 5 bases to trimming and J lost 6 bases, with 16 bases between them. The CDR3 runs to 14 residues. Germline lookup yields CDR1 SGHTA and CDR2 FQGTGA. The CDR3 nucleotides are TGTGCCAGCAGCCCGTTGGGGGGAACAAAGACCCAGTACTTC. Translating it yields CASSPLGGTKTQYF.

This rearrangement joins TRBV6-5 to TRBJ1-1; D gene unclear. Germline V CDR1 and CDR2: MNHEY, SVGAGI. V dropped 0 bases and J dropped 10 bases, with 18 bases sitting between them. The CDR3 spans 15 residues. CDR3 sequence reads: CASSYSIASRGLAFF. In DNA form, the CDR3 reads TGTGCCAGCAGTTACTCGATAGCCTCCAGAGGCTTAGCTTTCTTT.

This chain joins TRBV4-1 and TRBJ2-3, with TRBD2 matching 7 bases. Trimming took 1 base from V and 6 from J; bases not matched to a gene: 13. This CDR3 spans 17 amino acids. CDR1 and CDR2 from the germline V gene are MGHRA and YSYEKL. The CDR3 sequence is CASSQVVDTSVKDTQYF. CDR3 sequence (DNA): TGCGCCAGCAGCCAAGTCGTTGACACTAGCGTTAAGGATACGCAGTATTTT.

The chain couples TRBV5-1 to TRBJ2-7; 7 bases align to TRBD1. CDR3 length: 13 amino acids. The V segment lost 0 bases and the J segment 4 bases; nucleotides outside the gene matches: 1. Per germline, CDR1 SGHRS and CDR2 YFSETQ. CDR3 residues: CASSLETGYEQYF. The CDR3 bases are TGCGCCAGCAGCTTGGAGACAGGGTACGAGCAGTACTTC.

The chain carries TRBV5-1 and TRBJ2-7; TRBD1 matches at 7 bases. This CDR3 spans 13 amino acids. V lost 7 bases to trimming and J lost 2 bases; unmatched junction nucleotides: 6. The germline V gene encodes CDR1 SGHRS and CDR2 YFSETQ. The CDR3 bases are TGCGCCAGCCGCGGACAGGACACCTACGAGCAGTACTTC. Translating gives CASRGQDTYEQYF.

This chain connects TRBV2 to TRBJ2-1; 9 bases are a match to TRBD1. Germline V CDR1 and CDR2: SNHLY, FYNNEI. The CDR3 runs 16 residues. V was clipped by 1 base and J by 10 bases; unmatched bases: 11. CDR3 residues: CASSEGLGQGSLEQFF. The CDR3 DNA reads as TGTGCCAGCAGTGAAGGTTTGGGACAGGGTTCCCTCGAGCAGTTCTTC. Full variable domain (outside the CDR3, taken from reference TRBV2 and TRBJ2-1): EPEVTQTPSHQVTQMGQEVILRCVPISNHLYFYWYRQILGQKVEFLVSFYNNEISEKSEIFDDQFSVERPDGSNFTLKIRSTKLEDSAMYFCASSEGLGQGSLEQFFGPGTRLTVL.

The rearrangement links TRBV5-5 to TRBJ2-5, with D hard to call. In germline, CDR1 is SGHKS, CDR2 YYEKEE (reference sequence). Trimming removed 3 bases at V and 5 bases at J, with 14 bases between. The CDR3 has 14 amino acids. This CDR3 is CASSSGPLGETQYF. CDR3 DNA sequence: TGTGCCAGCAGCTCCGGTCCCCTCGGGGAGACCCAGTACTTC. The full variable domain, rest sourced from reference TRBV5-5 and TRBJ2-5, is DAGVTQSPTHLIKTRGQQVTLRCSPISGHKSVSWYQQVLGQGPQFIFQYYEKEERGRGNFPDRFSARQFPNYSSELNVNALLLGDSALYLCASSSGPLGETQYFGPGTRLLVL.

The rearrangement uses TRBV7-3 and TRBJ2-2, with D perhaps TRBD2 (5 bases). The CDR3 has 13 amino acids. Germline V gives CDR1 SGHTA, CDR2 FQGTGA. V was pared by 5 bases and J by 5 bases, with 9 bases between. The CDR3 DNA is TGTGCCAGCAGCCCCGGACTGACCGGGGAGCTGTTTTTT. Its translation: CASSPGLTGELFF.

In its sample, this clone was seen a few times. The chain couples TRBV5-1 to TRBJ1-1, with D possibly being TRBD1 (5 bases). Trimming pared 0 bases from V and 1 base from J, leaving 13 bases between. CDR1 is SGHRS and CDR2 is YFSETQ in the germline V gene. CDR3 length: 16 residues. The CDR3 bases are TGCGCCAGCAGCTTGGTCCAGGGTCGTGGGAACACTGAAGCTTTCTTT. It translates to CASSLVQGRGNTEAFF.

J is TRBJ1-4 and V is TRBV7-8, with D tentatively TRBD1 (5 bases). The CDR3 is 14 residues long. V shed 8 bases and J shed 5 bases, with 15 bases lying between them. In germline, CDR1 is SGHVS, CDR2 FQNEAQ. This CDR3 reads CASATGGGNEKLFF. The CDR3 coding sequence is TGTGCCAGCGCTACTGGGGGAGGAAATGAAAAACTGTTTTTT.

In its sample, this clone was seen once. The chain links TRBV6-5 to TRBJ2-3; a weak D match, TRBD2 (5 bases). The CDR3 covers 10 residues. The V gene lost 11 bases and the J gene lost 4 bases, with 7 bases spanning the gap. The V gene's germline CDR1 is MNHEY and CDR2 SVGAGI. The CDR3 nucleotides read TGTGCCGTGGGAGCAGATACGCAGTATTTT. Protein: CAVGADTQYF.

This clone occurred once. The V call is TRBV19, the J call TRBJ2-7, with a tentative D call TRBD1 (5 bases). Germline V gives CDR1 LNHDA, CDR2 SQIVND (reference sequence). The V end lost 1 base, the J end lost 4 bases, and 8 bases lay between the germline ends. CDR3 length: 13 residues. This CDR3 is CASSIGTPYEQYF. Written as DNA, the CDR3 is TGTGCCAGTAGTATAGGGACACCGTACGAGCAGTACTTC.

V and J are TRBV27 and TRBJ2-1, with D possibly being TRBD1 (5 bases). The V end lost 2 bases, the J end lost 4 bases, and 9 bases lay between the germline ends. CDR3 length equals 14 residues. Germline loops: CDR1 MNHEY, CDR2 SMNVEV (reference sequence). DNA for the CDR3: TGTGCCAGCAGTTTAGGGGCTGTGTACAATGAGCAGTTCTTC. It specifies CASSLGAVYNEQFF.

This clone was counted a single time. The gene calls are TRBV6-1 and TRBJ1-2, with a weak D call TRBD1 (6 bases). Germline values: CDR1 MNHNS, CDR2 SASEGT. The CDR3 is 14 amino acids. The V end was cut by 4 bases, the J end by 6 bases, with 15 bases between. The CDR3 region is CASSGQASWNGYTF. The CDR3 DNA reads TGTGCCAGCAGTGGACAGGCCTCTTGGAATGGCTACACCTTC.

About this clone itself: Lacking the conserved final phenylalanine or tryptophan, this CDR3 likely reflects a read error. The rearrangement uses TRBV29-1 and TRBJ1-4, with 7 nucleotides matching TRBD1. Germline CDR1 SQVTM, CDR2 ANQGSEA. J was trimmed by 3 bases and V by 5 bases; bases with no gene match: 9. This CDR3 region has 15 residues. The CDR3 loop reads CSVSPQGPPNEKLFS. CDR3 DNA: TGCAGCGTTTCACCACAGGGGCCTCCTAATGAAAAACTGTTTTCT.

The chain carries TRBV10-1 and TRBJ1-5, with D perhaps matching TRBD1 (6 bases). This CDR3 comprises 15 residues. Trimming removed 8 bases at V and 4 bases at J, with 18 bases between. The germline V gene encodes CDR1 WNHNN and CDR2 SYGVQD (reference sequence). The CDR3 here is CASHGEGVRNQPQHF. The CDR3 DNA is TGCGCCAGCCATGGGGAGGGGGTACGGAATCAGCCCCAGCATTTT.